These T cell receptor beta chains were read from a single sample in a study of shared clonotypes between healthy human individuals. TCRdb's table, derived via immunoSEQ multiplex PCR, lists solely in-frame clones and lacks some. Of roughly 1 million clones in the sample, around 76% were seen once. The sample consisted of memory CD4+ T cells sorted from blood. The receptors stem from a young man in good health. The CDR3 runs from the conserved cysteine through the conserved F or W. The D gene is left open where the match is weak. The size field is filled for only some rows; it gives once, few, many or a size class.

>.|TRBJ1-5|.|TRBV6-6
TGTGCCAGCAGAGACACGGGTCCATCGAGGCAGCCCCAGCATTTT
CASRDTGPSRQPQHF
>once|TRBJ2-7|TRBD1|TRBV5-1
TGCGCCAGCAGCTCCGGACAGGGGAACACCTACGAGCAGTACTTC
CASSSGQGNTYEQYF
>.|TRBJ2-7|TRBD2|TRBV10-1
TGCGCCAGCAGTCCGGGACTAGCCGGCTCCTACGAGCAGTACTTC
CASSPGLAGSYEQYF
>.|TRBJ2-7|TRBD2|TRBV2
TGTGCCACCACGGGACTAGCGGCCTACGAGCAGTACTTC
CATTGLAAYEQYF
>many|TRBJ1-1|.|TRBV6-1
TGTGCCAGCAGCGTACAGGGTTGGGGGAACACTGAAGCTTTCTTT
CASSVQGWGNTEAFF
>.|TRBJ1-3|.|TRBV10-2
TGCGCCAGCGTCGAAGCCGGAGCTGGAAACACCATATATTTT
CASVEAGAGNTIYF
>.|TRBJ2-5|TRBD2|TRBV4-2
TGTGCCAGCAGCCAAGGAAGCGCGGGGGGACCCCAAGAGACCCAGTACTTC
CASSQGSAGGPQETQYF
>.|TRBJ2-2|TRBD1|TRBV5-1
TGCGCCAGCAGCGCGCGGACAGGGACCGGGGAGCTGTTTTTT
CASSARTGTGELFF
>.|TRBJ1-4|TRBD1|TRBV7-9
TGTGCCAGCAGCCCCCCGGGACAGGGTCGTGGGGAAAAACTGTTTTTT
CASSPPGQGRGEKLFF
>few|TRBJ2-1|.|TRBV12-5
TGTGCTAGTGGTTTGGTACCGGAGTCTCACAATGAGCAGTTCTTC
CASGLVPESHNEQFF
>.|TRBJ1-2|TRBD1|TRBV10-2
TGCGCCACTATTGGACAGGGGGGCTATGGCTACACCTTC
CATIGQGGYGYTF
>.|TRBJ1-1|TRBD1|TRBV18
TGTGCCAGCTCCGCCTTCCGGGACAGTGAAGCTTTCTTT
CASSAFRDSEAFF
>.|TRBJ1-2|.|TRBV28
TGTGCCAGCAGTCCGTTCGAAAAAGCTAACTATGGCTACACCTTC
CASSPFEKANYGYTF
>.|TRBJ2-3|TRBD2|TRBV19
TGTGCCAGTACTAGCGGGGGGGCCTACCCCACAGATACGCAGTATTTT
CASTSGGAYPTDTQYF
>.|TRBJ2-4|.|TRBV30
TGTGCCTGGAGCGCACAACAGGGTCCCAAAAACATTCAGTACTTC
CAWSAQQGPKNIQYF
>few|TRBJ2-7|.|TRBV2
TGTGCCAGCAGTGAATGGGGCGTTGCGGAGCAGTACTTC
CASSEWGVAEQYF
>.|TRBJ2-3|.|TRBV19
TGTGCCAGTAGTATAGTAGCGCCGGGGGCATTCGGCACAGATACGCAGTATTTT
CASSIVAPGAFGTDTQYF
>.|TRBJ1-5|TRBD1|TRBV19
TGTGCCAGTAGGGACCCGGGACAGGGGAATCAGCCCCAGCATTTT
CASRDPGQGNQPQHF